The present entry profiles one TCR beta chain with its context. The data originate from a study of cytomegalovirus exposure and HLA in healthy donors. Among the donors, all were healthy bone marrow donors. Both 60 Vbeta primers and 13 Jbeta primers went into the PCR. The data were produced by immunoSEQ multiplex PCR, yet TCRdb's version contains in-frame clones alone and is incomplete. The data show approximately 110,000 clones, 82% seen once. This CDR3 spans 13 amino acids. CDR1 is SNHLY, CDR2 FYNNEI, per germline. Trimming stripped 7 bases from V and 1 base from J, with 10 bases between. Sequenced material: PBMCs. This receptor was obtained from a man aged 25-45 years in good health and CMV-seropositive. The chain employs TRBV2 and TRBJ2-5; the D is unclear. The CDR3 here is CASISVSQETQYF. DNA of the CDR3: TGTGCCAGCATATCGGTGTCCCAAGAGACCCAGTACTTC.